This TCR beta chain derives from a study of CD8 T cells in Susac syndrome. Study background: The sequenced Susac syndrome patients comprised more than 5 with active disease and roughly eight in remission. At the time their blood was drawn, patients with Susac syndrome were either therapy-naive, on corticosteroids (with some of them also receiving intravenous immunoglobulin), or on intravenous immunoglobulin alone. Study observations and caveats: Clonal expansion was missing from Susac syndrome CD4+ T cell repertoires.

Note on this clonotype: Its antigen is unknown.

The authors reverse transcribed roughly 0.5 to 1 ug RNA with random hexamers. An immunoSEQ multiplex PCR amplified TCR beta CDR3 over 54 Vbeta and 13 Jbeta. TCRdb recomputed calls from the immunoSEQ multiplex PCR reads with MiXCR, one row per CDR3 protein. The table records 120,000 to 150,000 distinct CDR3 sequences, about 94% of them present only once. Germline loops: CDR1 MGHRA, CDR2 YSYEKL. V was trimmed by 0 bases and J by 11 bases, leaving 20 bases between them. CDR3 size: 15 residues. The V and J genes are TRBV4-1 and TRBJ2-7, with D maybe TRBD2 (7 bases). Source material: CD4+ T cells from PBMCs. The sequence derives from a human donor with Susac syndrome. The CDR3 nucleotides are TGCGCCAGCAGCCAAGAAGGGGGGGTCCCATCAGGCAAGTACTTC. Protein: CASSQEGGVPSGKYF.